This T cell receptor (beta chain) is from a study of CD8 T cells in ankylosing spondylitis. Details on this clonotype: The target antigen is unknown.

This CDR3 contains 13 residues. In germline, CDR1 is DFQATT, CDR2 SNEGSKA (reference sequence). Trimming cost V 7 bases and J 0 bases, with 7 bases left between them. As the method for making TCR beta libraries, quantitative 5'-RACE with molecular barcodes was used. TCRdb called the 5' RACE reads again in MiXCR, with one record for every CDR3 protein. Found here are about 840,000 distinct CDR3 sequences, 10% to 15% of them singletons; the top ten hold roughly 0.51%. Study-level points and caveats: Typical of ankylosing spondylitis blood, it appeared, was a TCR beta motif of several highly homologous variants. There were earlier reports of some motif variants in reactive arthritis synovial fluid and blood.

The TCR comes from a male donor with ankylosing spondylitis. The material sequenced was blood, either unsorted or a sorted T cell fraction (not recorded which). The rearrangement links TRBV20-1 to TRBJ2-6; D gene uncertain. CDR3 residues: CSGVFSGANVLTF. The CDR3, as DNA: TGCAGTGGTGTGTTCTCTGGGGCCAACGTCCTGACTTTC.